This T cell receptor (beta chain) was captured by sequencing in a study of blood T cell repertoires in COVID-19. Study-wide background: Researchers got acute and convalescent COVID-19 samples from the United States, Italy and Spain. PBMCs, B-cell-depleted T cells, or T cells provided the cDNA or gDNA that made up the material.

The CDR3 has 15 amino acids. Germline CDR1 and CDR2: ENHRY and SYGVKD. The junction had 4 bases not matched to a gene; V was cut back by 3 bases and J by 2 bases. Using immunoSEQ multiplex PCR, the repertoire was profiled, and TCRdb retains in-frame clones only, with some absent. The table lists approximately 260,000 clones, approximately 88% of them singletons. Seattle patients were enrolled while actively infected and followed longitudinally. What was sequenced was peripheral blood. The clonotype was recovered from a woman aged 70-85 years with COVID-19, enrolled during active disease. The chain has TRBV10-3 and TRBJ2-7; 10 bases fit TRBD2. CDR3 in amino acids: CAISEVTSGAYEQYF. The DNA of the CDR3 is TGTGCCATCAGTGAAGTTACTAGCGGGGCCTACGAGCAGTACTTC.